This TCR beta chain was identified during a study of PD-1 blockade in classical Hodgkin lymphoma. General observations from the study: Initiation of nivolumab under 1 year after ASCT led to exclusion of patients. Compared with healthy donors, newly diagnosed patients reportedly showed lower baseline TCR diversity. TCR diversity rose significantly by C4D1 in CD4+ but not CD8+ cells.

This clone was seen only once. Its target is unknown. Profiling relied on immunoSEQ multiplex PCR, and the TCRdb table lists in-frame clones only, not all of them. Here the sample spans tens of thousands of clones, 78% being singletons. As to time point: cycle 4 day 1 (C4D1), after more than five weeks of nivolumab. All the patients suffered relapse after autologous stem cell transplantation, and brentuximab vedotin exposure differed. This TCR derives from a human donor with classical Hodgkin lymphoma. The source material was peripheral blood mononuclear cells (PBMCs), sampled before the fourth cycle of nivolumab.

In nucleotides, the CDR3 is TGTGCCAGCAGCATCGGGGAGGGCGGCTACACCTTC. Amino acid sequence: CASSIGEGGYTF. This chain connects TRBV5-6 to TRBJ1-2; the D is unclear. The CDR3 loop spans 12 amino acids. The V gene's germline CDR1 is SGHDT and CDR2 YYEEEE. V gave up 4 bases and J gave up 8 bases, with 12 bases separating them. Based on the CDR3 plus reference TRBV5-6 and TRBJ1-2, the full variable domain is DAGVTQSPTHLIKTRGQQVTLRCSPKSGHDTVSWYQQALGQGPQFIFQYYEEEERQRGNFPDRFSGHQFPNYSSELNVNALLLGDSALYLCASSIGEGGYTFGSGTRLTVV.